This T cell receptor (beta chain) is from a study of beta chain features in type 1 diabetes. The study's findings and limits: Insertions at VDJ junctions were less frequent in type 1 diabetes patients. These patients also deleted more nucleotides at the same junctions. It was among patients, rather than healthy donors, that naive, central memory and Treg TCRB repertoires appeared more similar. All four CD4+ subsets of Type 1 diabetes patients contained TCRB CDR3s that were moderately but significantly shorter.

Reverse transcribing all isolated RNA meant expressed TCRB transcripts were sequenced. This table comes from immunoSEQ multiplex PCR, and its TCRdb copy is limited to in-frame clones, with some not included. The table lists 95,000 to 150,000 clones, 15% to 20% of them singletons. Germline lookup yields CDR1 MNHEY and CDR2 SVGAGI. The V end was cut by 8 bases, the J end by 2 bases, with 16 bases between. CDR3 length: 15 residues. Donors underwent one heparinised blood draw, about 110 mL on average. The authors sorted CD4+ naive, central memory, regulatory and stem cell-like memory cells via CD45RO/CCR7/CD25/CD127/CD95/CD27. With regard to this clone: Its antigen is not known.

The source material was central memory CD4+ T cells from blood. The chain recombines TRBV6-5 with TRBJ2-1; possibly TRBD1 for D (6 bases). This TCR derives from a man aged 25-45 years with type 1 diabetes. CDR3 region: CASQTRDKTYNEQFF. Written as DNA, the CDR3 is TGTGCCAGCCAAACACGGGACAAAACCTACAATGAGCAGTTCTTC.